A selection of T cell receptor beta chains follows, all from one sample in a study of neurological immune-mediated disorders. One entry per CDR3 protein results from TCRdb running MiXCR on the 5' RACE reads. The sample carries approximately 60,000 distinct CDR3 sequences, under 5% recorded once. Sequencing used PBMCs. These receptors came from a man between 50 and 59 years old with multiple sclerosis. Both conserved end residues are part of each CDR3. The D gene is left open where the match is weak. Size tells how often a clone was seen (once, few, many) or the class of an expanded clone, and some rows leave it out.

TRBJ2-5 . many TRBV9 CASSALDWTGETQYF TGTGCCAGCAGCGCCCTAGACTGGACCGGAGAGACCCAGTACTTC
TRBJ1-5 . many TRBV5-1 CASRSDTYQPQNF TGCGCCAGCAGATCGGACACCTATCAGCCCCAGAATTTT
TRBJ2-2 . many TRBV6-4 CASSEGVGTGELFF TGTGCCAGCAGCGAGGGAGTCGGAACCGGGGAGCTGTTTTTT
TRBJ2-5 TRBD2 many TRBV7-2 CASSLGLADQETQYF TGTGCCAGCAGCTTAGGTCTAGCGGACCAAGAGACCCAGTACTTC
TRBJ2-1 TRBD1 many TRBV5-1 CASSRGQGTYNEQFF TGCGCCAGCTCCAGGGGACAGGGGACCTACAATGAGCAGTTCTTC
TRBJ2-1 . many TRBV7-3 CASSRADSYNEQFF TGTGCCAGCAGCCGCGCCGACTCCTACAATGAGCAGTTCTTC
TRBJ1-5 . many TRBV6-5 CASSSGPGGGNQPQHF TGTGCCAGCAGTTCGGGGCCCGGCGGGGGGAATCAGCCCCAGCATTTT
TRBJ2-3 . many TRBV14 CASSQDRVTDTQYF TGTGCCAGCAGCCAAGACAGGGTCACAGATACGCAGTATTTT
TRBJ1-1 . many TRBV5-1 CASSLDRGGTPEAFF TGCGCCAGCAGCTTGGATAGGGGTGGGACACCTGAAGCTTTCTTT
TRBJ2-1 TRBD2 few TRBV5-1 CASTPQAGGPKDEQFF TGCGCCAGCACCCCGCAAGCGGGGGGGCCAAAGGATGAGCAGTTCTTC
TRBJ2-5 . many TRBV2 CASNKQGRETQYF TGTGCCAGCAACAAACAGGGAAGAGAGACCCAGTACTTC
TRBJ2-3 TRBD1 many TRBV2 CASSGQGVVTDTQYF TGTGCCAGCAGTGGACAGGGAGTTGTCACAGATACGCAGTATTTT
TRBJ1-1 TRBD1 many TRBV12-3/TRBV12-4 CASRDRAATEAFF TGTGCCAGCAGGGACAGGGCGGCCACTGAAGCTTTCTTT
TRBJ1-5 . many TRBV15 CATSRQGSNQPQHF TGTGCCACCAGCAGGCAGGGGAGCAATCAGCCCCAGCATTTT
TRBJ2-3 . many TRBV7-2 CASVFSRSHTDTQYF TGTGCCTCTGTTTTCAGCCGCTCCCACACAGATACGCAGTATTTT
TRBJ1-1 . . TRBV11-3 CASSPGVTGTEAFF TGTGCCAGCAGCCCAGGGGTCACGGGGACTGAAGCTTTCTTT
TRBJ1-1 . many TRBV5-1 CASSGTVKDTEAFF TGCGCCAGCAGCGGAACTGTGAAGGACACTGAAGCTTTCTTT
TRBJ1-2 . many TRBV15 CATSESRAGGYTF TGTGCCACCAGCGAGAGCAGGGCTGGGGGCTACACCTTC
TRBJ2-3 . many TRBV20-1 CSATRTDTQYF TGCAGTGCTACAAGGACAGATACGCAGTATTTT
TRBJ1-1 . many TRBV14 CASSQEPRTSHTEAFF TGTGCCAGCAGCCAAGAGCCCCGGACATCCCACACTGAAGCTTTCTTT
TRBJ1-1 . many TRBV6-1 CASIYGTRNTEAFF TGTGCCAGCATTTATGGGACAAGAAACACTGAAGCTTTCTTT
TRBJ1-2 . many TRBV20-1 CSAARGERAYGYTF TGCAGTGCTGCCCGGGGGGAAAGGGCCTATGGCTACACCTTC
TRBJ1-2 TRBD1 many TRBV7-9 CASSSTGTDGYTF TGTGCCAGCAGCTCGACAGGGACGGATGGCTACACCTTC
TRBJ1-4 TRBD1 few TRBV7-9 CASSFFRTGNEKLFF TGTGCCAGCAGCTTTTTTCGGACAGGGAATGAAAAACTGTTTTTT
TRBJ2-1 . many TRBV3-1 CASSQDRWASRNEQFF TGTGCCAGCAGCCAAGACAGGTGGGCGTCGAGGAATGAGCAGTTCTTC
TRBJ2-3 . few TRBV29-1 CSVEDADYTQYF TGCAGCGTTGAAGATGCAGATTATACGCAGTATTTT
TRBJ2-4 . many TRBV5-6 CASSSGIAKNIQYF TGTGCCAGCAGCTCGGGGATAGCCAAAAACATTCAGTACTTC